The T cell receptor beta chain under discussion was sequenced for a study of control samples from healthy donors and cancer patients (dated by TCRdb to about 2020). From cysteine to phenylalanine, the CDR3 is 14 amino acids long. The sequence is cut down to CDR3 DNA, 42 bases in frame from base 1. Trimming at the junction amounts to 2 bases on V and 4 bases on J, and the germline ends lie 11 bases apart. The germline V gene provides CDR1 SNHLY and CDR2 FYNNEI. Library preparation was by the immunoSEQ multiplex PCR assay. Held by TCRdb, this immuneACCESS table contains in-frame sequences only and omits some clones. Under half of the omission traces to an unresolved V gene where checked; the cause of the rest is unknown. The sample table records 90,000 or so clones; more than 85% of these occur just once. Of the sample, 1.3% falls within the top ten clones. Note on this clone: The antigen this receptor binds is unknown. It has no much larger one-base neighbor in the sample; base qualities were not kept.

This sequence uses TRBV2 and TRBJ1-2; a weak D assignment points to TRBD1 (5 bases agree). The source of this sequence is a woman aged 50 to 65 in good health. Sample: blood. Here is the DNA: TGTGCCAGCAGTGAACCAGGGAATTTCTATGGCTACACCTTC. Translated, this is CASSEPGNFYGYTF.